This T cell receptor beta chain originates from a study of primary melanoma T cells and metastatic recurrence (dated by TCRdb to 2018 to 2021). About the full investigation: The cohort was made up of around 200 primary melanomas of stage T2 to T4, with thickness greater than 1 mm. The T-cell fraction measured by TCR beta sequencing was weighed against progression-free survival, the clinical outcome chosen for the comparison. Whether T-cell fraction and T-cell repertoire clonality in primary melanoma tumors predicted patient outcome was tested in the study. Histopathological grading of tumor-infiltrating lymphocytes served as the comparison point for the T-cell fraction derived from sequencing.

Each patient's primary melanoma had been surgically resected and was viewed as potentially curable, though still at risk of metastatic recurrence. Beyond this particular receptor, the publication reports: A T-cell fraction greater than 20% appeared to be protective whatever the ulceration status, mitotic rate or nodal disease. Reportedly, adding T-cell fraction to tumor thickness improved progression-free survival prediction more than adding any other histopathological variable did. The authors framed an effective T-cell-mediated antitumor response in primary melanoma only as a suggestion, not a demonstrated mechanism. Progression-free survival was reportedly predicted by the tumor T-cell fraction independently of age, mitotic rate, ulceration and thickness.

From a lookup of the germline V gene (reference sequence), CDR1 and CDR2 are GTSNPN and SVGIG. The CDR3, from cysteine to phenylalanine, totals 13 residues. CDR3 DNA only is kept here, 39 bases in frame from base 1. V is pared back by 5 bases and J by 0 bases, with 10 bases lying between the germline termini. Library construction relied on the immunoSEQ multiplex PCR assay. High-throughput sequencing of the T-cell receptor beta chain was performed on primary melanoma tumor tissue. The paper's data handling went like this. Repertoire analyses included TCRB CDR3 sharing between samples and the distribution of insertions and deletions. A gradient-boosted model ranked how well the T-cell fraction predicted outcome compared with histopathological variables. TCRdb mirrors the immuneACCESS table, restricted to in-frame sequences. Some clones are absent from its copies; in checked studies, under half trace to an unresolved V gene, and the reason for the others is unknown. V, J and clone size reflect that table, while D and trimming were determined from the DNA. The sample table holds 25 clones.

This clone was recorded only once. Its target antigen remains unknown. Per-base qualities were not stored, and no clone one base away is much larger. This receptor was obtained from a human donor with melanoma. This chain is built from TRBV30 and TRBJ1-1; there is no confident call for the D gene. Sequencing was carried out using melanoma tumor tissue. The sequenced DNA: TGTGCCTGGGAACAGATTATGAACACTGAAGCTTTCTTT. Its protein is CAWEQIMNTEAFF.